This TCR beta chain was retrieved from a study of T cells expressing NK-cell markers (TCRdb year 2020). Turning to the overall study: In sorted CD3+CD56+NKG2C+, CD3+CD56+NKG2C- and CD3+CD56-NKG2C+ T-cell subsets from eight donors, TCR beta-chain repertoires were profiled. Seven of the eight sequenced donors were HCMV-seropositive and one was HCMV-seronegative. Randomly selected healthy volunteers, three men and five women, were used as the eight sequenced donors. The libraries were sequenced on Illumina HiSeq 2000/2500, MiSeq or NextSeq, producing 2 x 150 bp reads. Results and caveats for the whole study, not just this receptor: Whether the expanded NKG2C-expressing T cell clones were specific for HCMV antigens remained unclear. Those dominant clonotypes were again the most abundant among CD3+CD56-NKG2C+ cells in four donors, at roughly 28.3-65%. In five to seven donors, the dominant CD3+CD56+NKG2C+ clonotypes were found to rank among the top 10 CD8+ clonotypes and to make up about 1.0-7.5% of CD8+ T cells.

CDR3 length: 14 amino acids, cysteine to phenylalanine. The entry carries no DNA sequence. CDR1 and CDR2 were assigned from the germline V gene as SQVTM and ANQGSEA. Sequencer: Illumina HiSeq 2000. 5'RACE template switching, by which a universal primer site and unique molecular identifiers were added, was used to make TCR beta cDNA libraries. cDNA synthesis was primed from the TCR beta constant segment and was followed by two successive PCR amplification steps. On the authors' methods: MIGEC was used to demultiplex reads and group reads by UMI, and MiTCR was used to assemble and quantify clonotypes. To remove erroneous sequences, TCR cDNA sequences were retained only when supported by two or more reads. Downstream repertoire analysis used the tcR package, and clonotypes were matched across fractions by CDR3 nucleotide sequence plus V segment. VDJmatch was used to annotate antigen specificity against VDJdb, with one amino acid substitution in CDR3 permitted. Reprocessed by TCRdb, the reads give a single entry per CDR3 protein sequence, without DNA. TCRdb assigned the V and J calls; the authors' analysis was not used. The data table for this sample lists roughly 390,000 distinct CDR3 sequences. The ten largest clones capture about 10% of the sample.

On this clonotype: There is no known antigen for this receptor.

HCMV serostatus was determined by detecting HCMV-specific IgG in serum with a commercial ELISA kit. Peripheral blood mononuclear cells were isolated from blood by Ficoll density gradient centrifugation. The receptor was derived from a woman in her fifties or sixties in good health. Donor details come from another sample of the same person, matched by shared clones. What was sequenced was blood T cells: a sorted CD56 or NKG2C T cell subset, CD4+ or CD8+ T cells, or bulk PBMC T cells (not recorded which). The chain is made from TRBV29-1 and TRBJ2-1; absent DNA, TCRdb's TRBD2 call cannot be checked. The CDR3 reads as follows: CSVETGTSEDEQFF.